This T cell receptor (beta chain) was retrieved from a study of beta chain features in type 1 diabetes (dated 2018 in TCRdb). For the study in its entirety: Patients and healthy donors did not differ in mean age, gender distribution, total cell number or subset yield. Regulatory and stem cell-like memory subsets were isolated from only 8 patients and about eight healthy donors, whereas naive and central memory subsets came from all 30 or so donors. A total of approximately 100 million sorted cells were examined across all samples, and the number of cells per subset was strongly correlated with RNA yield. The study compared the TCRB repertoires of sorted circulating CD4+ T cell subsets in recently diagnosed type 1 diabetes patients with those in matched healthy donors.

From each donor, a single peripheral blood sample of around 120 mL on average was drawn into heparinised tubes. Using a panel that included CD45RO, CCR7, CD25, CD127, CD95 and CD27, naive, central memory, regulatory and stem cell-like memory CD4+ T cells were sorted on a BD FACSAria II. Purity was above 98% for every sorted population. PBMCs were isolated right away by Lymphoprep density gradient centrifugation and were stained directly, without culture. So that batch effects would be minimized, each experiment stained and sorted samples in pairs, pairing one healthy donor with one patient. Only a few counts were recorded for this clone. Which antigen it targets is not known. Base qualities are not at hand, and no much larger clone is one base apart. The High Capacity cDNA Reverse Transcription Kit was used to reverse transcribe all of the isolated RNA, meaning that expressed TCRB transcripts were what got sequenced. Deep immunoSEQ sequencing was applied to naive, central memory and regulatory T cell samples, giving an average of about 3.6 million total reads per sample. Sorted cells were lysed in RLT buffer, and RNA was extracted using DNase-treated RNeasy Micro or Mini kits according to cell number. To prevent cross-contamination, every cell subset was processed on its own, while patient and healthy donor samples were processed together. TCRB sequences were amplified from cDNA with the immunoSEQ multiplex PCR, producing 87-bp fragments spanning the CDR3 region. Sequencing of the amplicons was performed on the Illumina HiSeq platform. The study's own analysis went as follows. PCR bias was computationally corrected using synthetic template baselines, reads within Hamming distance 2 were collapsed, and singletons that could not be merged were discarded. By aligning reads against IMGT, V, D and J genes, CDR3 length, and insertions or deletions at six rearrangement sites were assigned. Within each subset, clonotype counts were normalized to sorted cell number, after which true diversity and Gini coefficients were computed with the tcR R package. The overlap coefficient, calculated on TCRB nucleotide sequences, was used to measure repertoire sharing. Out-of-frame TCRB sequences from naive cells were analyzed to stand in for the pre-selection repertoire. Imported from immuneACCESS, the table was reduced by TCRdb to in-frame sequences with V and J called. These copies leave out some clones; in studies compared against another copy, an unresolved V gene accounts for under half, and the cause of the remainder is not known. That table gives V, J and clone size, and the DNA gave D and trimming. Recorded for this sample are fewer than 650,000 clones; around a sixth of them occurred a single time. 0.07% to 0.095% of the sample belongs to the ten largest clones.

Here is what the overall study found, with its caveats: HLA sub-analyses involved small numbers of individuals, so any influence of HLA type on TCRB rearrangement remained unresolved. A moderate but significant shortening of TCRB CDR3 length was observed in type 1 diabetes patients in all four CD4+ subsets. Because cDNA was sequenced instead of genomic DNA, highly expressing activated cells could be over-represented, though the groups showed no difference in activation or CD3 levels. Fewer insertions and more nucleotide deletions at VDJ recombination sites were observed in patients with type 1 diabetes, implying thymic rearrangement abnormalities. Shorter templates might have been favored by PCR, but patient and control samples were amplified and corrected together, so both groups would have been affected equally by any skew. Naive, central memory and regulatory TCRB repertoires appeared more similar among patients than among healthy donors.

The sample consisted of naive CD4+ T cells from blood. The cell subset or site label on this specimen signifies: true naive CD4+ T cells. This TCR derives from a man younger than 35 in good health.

In nucleotides, the sequence is TGTGCCAGCAGTTTGCTCGAGGGGGCCAGAGGCGAGCAGTACTTC. The encoded protein is CASSLLEGARGEQYF. The rearrangement combines TRBV27 with TRBJ2-7; TRBD1 matches 7 bases in the middle. The CDR3 starts with the cysteine, ends with the phenylalanine, and has 15 residues. Only the CDR3 DNA is retained, 45 bases long and in frame from the first base. From V the trimming removes 3 bases and from J it removes 6 bases, while the gene matches leave 11 bases of the junction unaccounted for. The germline V gene (reference sequence) gives CDR1 as MNHEY and CDR2 as SMNVEV.